The entry below gives a single T cell receptor beta chain sequence along with its context. Its binding antigen is unknown. It has no much larger one-base neighbor in the sample; base qualities were not kept. The cohort consisted of 666 healthy bone marrow donors. At the time of sampling, all cohort members were nominally healthy, though unrecorded immune exposures were likely present. The donor was CMV seropositive and belonged to the group of about 290 seropositive cohort members. A peripheral blood sample was provided by each donor, and peripheral blood mononuclear cells were used for TCR beta sequencing. The Qiagen DNeasy Blood Extraction Kit was used to extract genomic DNA from the blood cell samples. The library was built by means of the immunoSEQ multiplex PCR assay. A mixture of 60 forward primers for TCR Vbeta segments and 13 reverse primers for TCR Jbeta segments was used in the multiplex PCR. A multiplex PCR assay on genomic DNA amplified the CDR3 region of rearranged TCR beta genes. The Illumina HiSeq System was used to sequence the amplified TCR beta libraries as 87-base-pair reads. The original pipeline was this. A later analysis tallied around 80 million unique TCR beta chains across the 666 repertoires, and about 12 million of those chains were shared by two or more donors. To remove PCR and sequencing errors, raw reads were error-corrected and collapsed into unique sequences using a nearest-neighbor algorithm that merged closely related sequences. V, D and J gene segments were assigned by aligning CDR3 sequences to IMGT reference sequences. For a sequence to be retained, at least a six-nucleotide match to both a V gene segment and a J gene segment was required. Rearrangements were classified as productive when the CDR3 lacked stop codons and remained in frame with V and J, and all other rearrangements were classified as non-productive. Following IMGT convention, CDR3 was defined as the stretch from the second conserved V-encoded cysteine up to the conserved J-encoded phenylalanine. The earlier analysis of 587 of the donors excluded sequences that lacked an unambiguous match to a single V gene segment. An earlier analysis of roughly 590 of the donors called V segments functional above 56.7% productive rearrangements and segregating when the between-donor standard deviation exceeded 5%. A statistical classification framework was built for diagnosing cytomegalovirus status from the catalog of TCR beta chain sequences. V and J gene assignment, in a later analysis, came from comparing TCR nucleotide sequences with IMGT/GENE-DB human TR gene sequences. A later analysis assigned CDR3 sequences and most-parsimonious VDJ recombination scenarios with the TCRdist pipeline. In a later analysis, each TCR beta chain was defined by its CDR3 amino acid sequence together with its V-gene family, and reads lacking a unique V-gene family were excluded. A later analysis removed 592 highly shared, low-generation-probability nucleotide sequences to deal with suspected cross-contamination and a sequencing artifact. In a later analysis, a clonal expansion index for each public chain was calculated from normalized within-repertoire ranks of inferred template counts. A later analysis computed generation probabilities with a VDJ recombination model fitted to out-of-frame rearrangements, and checked the results against IGoR. In a later analysis, hypergeometric tests were used to score TCR-TCR, TCR-HLA and TCR-CMV co-occurrence, with a repertoire-size bias correction applied to TCR pairs. False discovery rates were estimated in a later analysis by permuting HLA or CMV assignments 20 times. In a later analysis, co-occurring TCRs were grouped with DBSCAN, and TCRdist sequence similarity was added when clustering was performed within HLA-allele-positive subsets. Co-occurrence clustering excluded repertoires with fewer than 30,000 or more than 120,000 public chains, plus five with anomalous nucleotide sharing. Here the immuneACCESS table is served through TCRdb, limited to in-frame sequences with V and J called. Missing clones are a known gap in these copies; in checked studies unresolved V genes cover under half, and the rest lacks a known reason. V and J calls and clone size are those listed in that table; D and trimming were worked out from the DNA. In this sample the table shows some 110,000 clones, about 13% of which occur a single time. The top ten clonotypes cover approximately 15% of the sample.

CDR1 is given as GTSNPN and CDR2 as SVGIG, both from the germline V gene (reference sequence). V was cut back by 0 bases and J by 1 base, leaving a gap of 9 bases between them. The CDR3 holds 14 amino acids from the cysteine to the phenylalanine. This entry keeps only the CDR3 DNA: 42 bases, framed from base 1. This entry belongs to a study of cytomegalovirus exposure and HLA in healthy donors (dated by TCRdb to the late 2010s). In the study overall: An earlier analysis of fewer than 750 of the donors reported approximately 260 Gb of sequence data and approximately 120 million unique TCR beta sequences obtained from some 200 million T cells. To study patterns of TCR occurrence, a later analysis re-analyzed previously published TCR beta repertoires from around 700 donors and added high-resolution HLA genotyping. In an earlier analysis of more than 550 of the donors, high-throughput TCR beta sequencing was used to judge whether each TCR beta V gene segment behaved as functional or pseudogenic. All discovery cohort repertoires had been generated on a single sequencing platform. Rather than using new phenotypic data, the later analysis identified candidate immune exposures from TCR beta sequences and from how often those sequences occurred across donors. High-throughput TCR immunosequencing, statistical association of individual TCRs with disease status, and machine learning were combined to predict cytomegalovirus infection status. The number of typed donors differed by locus: roughly 629-640 for A, B, C, DRB1 and DQB1; approximately 540 for DQA1; approximately 610 for DPA1; and 450 to 480 for DPB1. Across 300 to 500 genotyped donors of the cohort, an average of roughly 230,000 unique TCR beta nucleotide sequences per donor were sequenced, and approximately 19% of those sequences were non-productive. Using immunosequencing, the study profiled T cell repertoires from 640 or so subjects and related those repertoires to cytomegalovirus serostatus. HLA typing covered class I and class II loci at four-digit resolution. The study was designed to test whether signatures of past pathogen exposure could be identified by cataloging public T cell receptors. Among the roughly 400 genotyped donors, under 90% belonged to the genetic ancestry cluster associated with self-reported Caucasian donors. Approximately 300 gigabases of sequencing data and approximately 85 million unique TCR sequences were included in an early release covering about 700 HLA-typed donors. Along with the approximately 700-subject first cohort, a separate validation cohort of 120 different subjects was used. Alongside the repertoire data, information on donor age, sex, ethnicity and CMV serostatus was compiled. Because of strong linkage in the cohort, roughly five DR-DQ haplotypes were treated as single units for association and clustering. A later genetic analysis took genome-wide SNP genotypes for about three fifths of the 666 donors and used that subset as a discovery cohort.

Paper-wide results and their limitations: A total of 164 TCR beta chains were listed by the study as associated with cytomegalovirus. In a later analysis, the rate of TCR association differed among HLA loci, with DRB1 alleles having the most associated TCRs and HLA-C alleles having the fewest. A group of highly shared sequence variants was considered likely to be a technical artifact of the sequencing pipeline. While some public TCRs were present in many individuals, most TCR sequences turned up only very rarely across donors. According to a later analysis, parvovirus B19, influenza, CMV and Epstein-Barr virus appeared linked to several top co-occurrence clusters. The classifier was reported to diagnose cytomegalovirus status with high specificity and sensitivity in both the original and validation cohorts. Some IMGT-functional V segments, including TRBV6-2 and TRBV6-3, could not be distinguished by the 87-base-pair reads and were therefore excluded. The cohort was sequenced for TCR beta chains only, and without alpha or paired-chain data the features that could be detected were limited. The only immune exposure information available for the cohort was CMV serostatus. Presence/absence analyses assumed roughly uniform sequencing depth across donors, an assumption that may not hold. Compared with the roughly 600-donor mean, donors in an Asian-associated ancestry cluster had fewer N-insertions in productive TCRs, according to a later genetic analysis. Compared with equally common non-associated chains, HLA-associated TCR beta chains in a later analysis were more clonally expanded and had lower generation probabilities. HLA typing was unavailable for some donors at each locus, so association tests used only the typed subset. Because counts were too low, seventeen rarely observed V segments, including chromosome 9 orphons, were excluded from the earlier analysis of about 500 of the donors. In vitro tests confirmed that three of the cytomegalovirus-associated TCR beta chains recognize cytomegalovirus antigens. According to the authors, the approach could potentially be generalized to other disease states and immunological phenotypes. Correlated functional status among segregating V segments might be attributable to linkage disequilibrium, but an unknown experimental factor could not be ruled out. A further reported finding was that TCR beta sequences accurately predicted the HLA-A and HLA-B alleles for most subjects in the first cohort. In an earlier analysis of approximately 590 of the donors, most TCR beta V segments appeared in productive rearrangements about 87% or about 30% of the time, broadly matching IMGT annotations. A later analysis found that most CMV-associated TCR beta chains appeared HLA-restricted, with HLA associations seemingly driven largely by CMV exposure. A later genetic analysis associated a missense DCLRE1C variant with V-gene and J-gene trimming of TCR beta chains, and an independent cohort replicated the association. At a false discovery rate of 0.05, a later analysis linked fewer than 20,000 TCR beta sequences to specific HLA alleles. Strong co-occurrence of HLA alleles, especially DR and DQ, made assigning TCR associations to individual alleles difficult.

What was sequenced was PBMCs. This chain is built from TRBV30 and TRBJ1-1, with the identity of the D gene unclear. This TCR derives from a man aged 35-49 years in good health and CMV-seropositive. DNA sequence: TGTGCCTGGAGTGTACAGTTGGCGAACACTGAAGCTTTCTTT. This encodes CAWSVQLANTEAFF.